These 26 T cell receptor beta chains were all obtained from the same sample, sequenced in a study of CD8 T cells in Susac syndrome. With random hexamers, 0.5 to 1 ug RNA was reverse transcribed. TCRdb reanalysed the immunoSEQ multiplex PCR reads using MiXCR and keeps one entry per CDR3 protein. Among about 100,000 distinct CDR3 sequences listed, roughly 96% were seen once. Sequencing input: CD8+ T cells from PBMCs. The receptors stem from a human donor with Susac syndrome.

The chain is built from TRBV12-3 or TRBV12-4 and TRBJ2-3; possibly TRBD2 for D (6 bases). The V gene lost 5 bases and the J gene lost 1 base, with 22 bases spanning the gap. CDR3 length: 18 residues. The CDR3 nucleotides read TGTGCCAGCAGTCGAAGGCGGGGCAGCCCGCGGGGCACAGATACGCAGTATTTT. This codes for CASSRRRGSPRGTDTQYF.

The rearrangement links TRBV29-1 to TRBJ1-1; no definite D call. Germline values: CDR1 SQVTM, CDR2 ANQGSEA. V gave up 6 bases and J gave up 0 bases, with 8 bases separating them. CDR3 size: 12 residues. The chain's CDR3 is CSVAPVNTEAFF. The DNA for the CDR3 is TGCAGCGTCGCCCCGGTGAACACTGAAGCTTTCTTT.

The chain combines TRBV14 with TRBJ2-1; no clear D. Between the trimmed V and J ends, which lost 0 bases and 5 bases, there was a span of 8 bases. CDR3 length: 14 residues. Per the germline V gene, CDR1 is SGHDN and CDR2 is FVKESK. The CDR3 DNA reads TGTGCCAGCAGCCAAGACAACGTTAACAATGAGCAGTTCTTC. This encodes CASSQDNVNNEQFF.

The J gene is TRBJ1-4, the V gene TRBV12-3 or TRBV12-4; possible D gene TRBD1, 6 bases. The CDR3 covers 15 residues. The ends were cut back, 5 bases at V and 2 bases at J, with 12 bases in the middle. The CDR3 protein is CASSPQGITNEKLFF. The CDR3 DNA follows: TGTGCCAGCAGTCCCCAGGGGATCACTAATGAAAAACTGTTTTTT.

The CDR3 here is CASSFYAQETQYF. In DNA, the CDR3 is TGTGCCAGCAGCTTCTATGCCCAAGAGACCCAGTACTTC. This chain joins TRBV11-2 and TRBJ2-5; D call uncertain. Germline assignment: CDR1 SGHAT and CDR2 FQNNGV. The CDR3 contains 13 residues. V was shortened by 3 bases and J by 1 base, with 6 bases between the two germline ends.

V gene TRBV20-1 combines with J gene TRBJ2-7; possible D gene TRBD1, 5 bases. Germline V lookup: CDR1 DFQATT, CDR2 SNEGSKA (reference sequence). The ends were cut back, 6 bases at V and 1 base at J, with 7 bases in the middle. This CDR3 is built from 11 residues. CDR3 region: CSAAGSYEQYF. CDR3 DNA sequence: TGCAGTGCCGCAGGGTCCTACGAGCAGTACTTC.

The V and J genes are TRBV6-1 and TRBJ2-3; 8 bases fit TRBD2. The CDR3 consists of 16 residues. Trimming cost V 6 bases and J 0 bases; bases outside gene matches: 8. From germline, CDR1 is MNHNS and CDR2 SASEGT. CDR3 nucleotides: TGTGCCAGCAGCCTGCTAGCGGGCATTAGCACAGATACGCAGTATTTT. Translating it yields CASSLLAGISTDTQYF.

V and J are TRBV4-1 and TRBJ2-1, with D perhaps TRBD2 (5 bases). The CDR3 length is 15 residues. V lost 7 bases and J 5 bases, leaving 18 bases between the germline ends. CDR1 and CDR2 from the germline V gene are MGHRA and YSYEKL. CDR3 nucleotides: TGCGCCAGCACCCTGAGGGCTATCGATGACAATGAGCAGTTCTTC. This gives the protein CASTLRAIDDNEQFF.

The CDR3 DNA sequence: TGCGCCAGCAGTCAATTGTGTCAACCCACCACTTCTGGAAACACCATATATTTT. Its translation: CASSQLCQPTTSGNTIYF. The rearrangement uses TRBV23-1 and TRBJ1-3; unclear D gene. TRBV23-1 is treated as an ORF (open reading frame) with a function not yet certain. This CDR3 has 18 amino acids. With 1 base removed from V and 1 base from J, the gap between germline ends came to 17 bases.

V is TRBV13 and J is TRBJ2-7, with D perhaps matching TRBD1 (5 bases). The V end was cut by 0 bases, the J end by 0 bases, with 6 bases between. The germline V gene has CDR1 PRHDT and CDR2 FYEKMQ (reference sequence). This CDR3 spans 14 amino acids. This chain's CDR3 is CASSLGDNSYEQYF. The CDR3 DNA is TGTGCCAGCAGCTTAGGGGACAACTCCTACGAGCAGTACTTC.

The rearrangement links TRBV27 to TRBJ1-1; 7 bases fit TRBD1. V trimming: 5 bases; J trimming: 4 bases; junction bases outside the gene matches: 7. In germline, CDR1 is MNHEY, CDR2 SMNVEV (reference sequence). The CDR3 contains 14 residues. The CDR3, as DNA: TGTGCCAGCAGTGACGCCGGGACAGTCACTGAAGCTTTCTTT. It specifies CASSDAGTVTEAFF.

The genes are TRBV14 and TRBJ2-1; 9 bases match TRBD2. The CDR3 spans 15 residues. The germline gives CDR1 SGHDN, CDR2 FVKESK. J was trimmed by 6 bases and V by 3 bases; bases with no gene match: 6. The CDR3 loop is CASSHSSGRFNEQFF. The CDR3 nucleotides read TGTGCCAGCAGCCATTCCAGCGGGAGGTTCAATGAGCAGTTCTTC.

This sequence joins TRBV7-9 and TRBJ1-2; D is unclear. Germline V gene sequence: CDR1 SEHNR, CDR2 FQNEAQ (reference sequence). V was trimmed by 3 bases and J by 4 bases, leaving 12 bases between them. CDR3 length equals 14 residues. CDR3 in amino acids: CASSLTGDIYGYTF. CDR3 sequence (DNA): TGTGCCAGCAGCTTGACGGGAGATATCTATGGCTACACCTTC.

The chain carries TRBV2 and TRBJ2-7; 7 bases align to TRBD2. This CDR3 comprises 15 residues. Unmatched junction bases numbered 14, after V lost 8 bases and J lost 4 bases. Germline lookup yields CDR1 SNHLY and CDR2 FYNNEI. The CDR3 loop is CASSPSTGGRYEQYF. CDR3 nucleotide sequence: TGTGCCAGCTCCCCTAGCACGGGAGGAAGGTACGAGCAGTACTTC. Supplemented by reference TRBV2 and TRBJ2-7, the full variable domain reads EPEVTQTPSHQVTQMGQEVILRCVPISNHLYFYWYRQILGQKVEFLVSFYNNEISEKSEIFDDQFSVERPDGSNFTLKIRSTKLEDSAMYFCASSPSTGGRYEQYFGPGTRLTVT.

This clonotype was picked up a small number of times. The chain is built from TRBV5-1 and TRBJ2-3; D call uncertain. V shed 4 bases and J shed 4 bases, with 19 bases lying between them. Germline CDR1 reads SGHRS; CDR2 reads YFSETQ. The CDR3 covers 16 residues. The CDR3, as DNA: TGCGCCAGCAGCCCGGACGGACCAGTCATGGCAGATACGCAGTATTTT. Translated, it gives CASSPDGPVMADTQYF.

The chain is built from TRBV20-1 and TRBJ2-2; TRBD2 might be the D (6 bases). The V and J ends lost 1 base and 5 bases respectively, with 14 bases between them. Germline V CDR1 and CDR2: DFQATT, SNEGSKA (reference sequence). The CDR3 consists of 15 residues. CDR3 nucleotide sequence: TGCAGTGCTAGAGTGGCGGGACGGGAAACCGGGGAGCTGTTTTTT. It codes for CSARVAGRETGELFF.

V is TRBV9 and J is TRBJ2-5; D may be TRBD2 (6 bases). The CDR3 loop spans 18 amino acids. V lost 3 bases to trimming and J lost 1 base, with 22 bases between them. CDR1 is SGDLS, CDR2 YYNGEE, per germline. The chain's CDR3 is CASSEGRKTRSPQETQYF. DNA of the CDR3: TGTGCCAGCAGCGAGGGGCGGAAGACTAGAAGCCCCCAAGAGACCCAGTACTTC.

The chain has TRBV5-4 and TRBJ1-6, with TRBD1 identical over 7 bases. CDR3 length equals 14 residues. V lost 4 bases and J lost 7; bases outside the gene matches: 5. Per the germline V gene, CDR1 is SGHNT and CDR2 is YYREEE (reference sequence). The chain's CDR3 is CASSTGQTNSPLHF. For the CDR3, the DNA is TGTGCCAGCAGCACGGGACAGACGAATTCACCCCTCCACTTT.

The V call is TRBV24-1, the J call TRBJ2-1; D gene ambiguous. V was clipped by 4 bases and J by 8 bases, with 14 bases between them. The CDR3 runs to 14 residues. Germline-derived CDR1 and CDR2 are KGHDR and SFDVKD. The CDR3 DNA reads TGTGCCACCAGTGAGGTAATCCACCGGTATGAGCAGTTCTTC. This translates into CATSEVIHRYEQFF.

This clonotype came up once. The V gene is TRBV15, the J gene TRBJ2-7; 7 bases map to TRBD1. Germline CDR1 and CDR2: LNHNV and YYDKDF (reference sequence). This CDR3 is built from 13 residues. Trimming removed 3 bases from V and 7 bases from J; junction bases left unmatched: 6. In DNA form, the CDR3 reads TGTGCCACCAGCAGCGGACAGGTGCAGGAGCAGTACTTC. Residues: CATSSGQVQEQYF.

The J gene is TRBJ2-3, the V gene TRBV7-9, with D unclear. There are 13 residues in the CDR3. V lost 2 bases, J lost 0 bases, and 3 bases lay in between. Germline V CDR1 and CDR2: SEHNR, FQNEAQ (reference sequence). The CDR3 loop reads CASSLYSTDTQYF. The CDR3 DNA follows: TGTGCCAGCAGCTTATACAGCACAGATACGCAGTATTTT.

This chain joins TRBV7-9 and TRBJ1-1, with D unclear. V was clipped by 4 bases and J by 1 base, with 10 bases between them. The CDR3 has 14 residues. Germline V gene sequence: CDR1 SEHNR, CDR2 FQNEAQ (reference sequence). CDR3 nucleotide sequence: TGTGCCAGCAGCTCCGGGCTAACGAACACTGAAGCTTTCTTT. Its protein is CASSSGLTNTEAFF.

The chain uses TRBV12-3 or TRBV12-4 and TRBJ2-1; D is unclear. Trimming removed 1 base at V and 0 bases at J, with 7 bases between. CDR3 size: 15 residues. The CDR3 is CASSLGVGSYNEQFF. CDR3 bases: TGTGCCAGCAGTTTAGGAGTCGGCTCCTACAATGAGCAGTTCTTC.

This chain links TRBV9 with TRBJ1-5, with TRBD1 as a possible D gene (5 bases). The germline gives CDR1 SGDLS, CDR2 YYNGEE. V was pared by 7 bases and J by 6 bases, with 17 bases between. CDR3 size: 14 residues. This CDR3 is CASGLGGVGQPQHF. The CDR3 DNA follows: TGTGCCAGCGGACTGGGGGGGGTTGGTCAGCCCCAGCATTTT.

The chain employs TRBV20-1 and TRBJ2-1, with TRBD2 identical over 9 bases. The V gene end was trimmed by 6 bases and the J gene end by 8 bases; junction bases not matched to a gene: 11. This CDR3 contains 14 residues. CDR1 is DFQATT and CDR2 is SNEGSKA in the germline V gene (reference sequence). The CDR3 loop reads CSALGGGALHEQFF. CDR3 in DNA: TGCAGTGCCCTTGGCGGGGGGGCCCTCCATGAGCAGTTCTTC.

CDR3 in DNA: TGCAGTGCCCTCGGACTAGCGCAGAACAATGAGCAGTTCTTC. Residues: CSALGLAQNNEQFF. The chain uses TRBV20-1 and TRBJ2-1, with 9 bases identical to TRBD2. After removal of 6 bases from V and 5 bases from J, the junction contained 8 bases not matched to a gene. The CDR3 is 14 residues long. In germline, CDR1 is DFQATT, CDR2 SNEGSKA (reference sequence).